Below are 13 T cell receptor beta chains sequenced from a single sample in a study of tumor-infiltrating lymphocytes in primary liver carcinoma. Constant-region priming of around 500 ng total RNA yielded TCR beta cDNA. Researchers made the TCR beta libraries by running three nested multiplex PCR rounds with slightly modified ARM-PCR. Each of the first two PCR rounds ran approximately 11 cycles with TRBV1-TRBV30 forward and C-beta reverse primers. TCRdb re-derived calls from the multiplex PCR reads in MiXCR, one entry per CDR3 protein. In the table there are about 200,000 distinct CDR3 sequences, around 60% of which are singletons. For blood RNA, unsorted whole blood served as the source, and germline DNA was extracted too. The sequencing sample was made of peripheral blood. These receptors originate from a woman aged 55-70 years with primary liver carcinoma and hepatitis B virus infection.

In the case of this clonotype: Germline is not matched at one junction end, which may reflect a read error. The J gene is TRBJ2-3, the V gene TRBV30; weak D call: TRBD2 (6 bases). Per the germline V gene, CDR1 is GTSNPN and CDR2 is SVGIG (reference sequence). The CDR3 consists of 14 residues. The CDR3 DNA is TGTACCTGGGGCTCTAGCGTTGGCACAGATACGCAGTATTTT. Translated, it gives CTWGSSVGTDTQYF.

In its sample, this clonotype was seen many times. V is TRBV4-2 and J is TRBJ2-4; 7 nucleotides align to TRBD2. The germline CDR1 and CDR2 sequences are LGHNA and YNFKEQ. J gave up 8 bases and V 4 bases, and 14 bases lay outside the gene matches. This CDR3 is built from 16 residues. The CDR3 loop reads CASSPLGSRELDIQYF. As DNA, the CDR3 is TGTGCCAGCAGCCCGTTGGGTTCGCGGGAGTTGGACATTCAGTACTTC.

This clonotype was seen only a few times. This may stem from a read error, because a much larger clone lies one nucleotide away. CDR3 sequence reads: CASSSPANTVELFF. In DNA form, the CDR3 reads TGTGCCAGCAGTTCCCCGGCGAACACCGTGGAGCTGTTTTTT. The chain employs TRBV6-6 and TRBJ2-2; D not certain. Per germline, CDR1 MNHNY and CDR2 SVGAGI (reference sequence). This CDR3 has 14 amino acids.

As regards this clonotype: This may arise from a read error, as a much more abundant clone is one base away. The rearrangement uses TRBV6-5 and TRBJ1-2, with TRBD1 identical over 11 bases. This CDR3 is 13 amino acids long. J gave up 7 bases and V 8 bases, and 6 bases lay outside the gene matches. Germline V gene data show CDR1 as MNHEY and CDR2 as SVGAGI. The CDR3 nucleotides are TGTGCCAGCGGACCGGACAGGGGGCTTGGCTACACCTTC. It translates to CASGPDRGLGYTF.

This clonotype was recorded only once. Given a much more abundant clone one base away, this may be a read error. The CDR3 nucleotides are TGTGTCAGCAGTCTGCTGTCCGGCTCCTACAATGAGCAGTTCTTC. It translates to CVSSLLSGSYNEQFF. The chain is built from TRBV5-5 and TRBJ2-1, with no clear D. The CDR3 extends over 15 amino acids. The germline gives CDR1 SGHKS, CDR2 YYEKEE (reference sequence).

The V call is TRBV7-9, the J call TRBJ2-1; tentatively, D is TRBD1 (6 bases). Germline CDR1 is SEHNR and CDR2 is FQNEAQ (reference sequence). CDR3 length equals 16 residues. The V and J ends lost 1 base and 7 bases respectively, with 17 bases between them. The DNA for the CDR3 is TGTGCCAGCAGCTTAGATGGCAGGGGAGTTAGAAATGAGCAGTTCTTC. Encoded protein: CASSLDGRGVRNEQFF.

The table lists this clonotype with a count of one. Sequence at one end of the junction differs from germline and may be a read error. The chain combines TRBV12-3 or TRBV12-4 with TRBJ2-2; 11 bases are shared with TRBD2. This CDR3 is built from 19 residues. The CDR3 sequence is CASSHPGLAVGPVTGELFF. As DNA, the CDR3 is TGTGCAAGCAGCCATCCGGGACTAGCGGTAGGGCCGGTCACCGGGGAGCTGTTTTTT.

Worth noting for this clonotype: The junction does not match germline at one end; this may be a read error. The genes are TRBV11-2 and TRBJ2-3; D might be TRBD2 (6 bases). Germline loops: CDR1 SGHAT, CDR2 FQNNGV. The CDR3 loop spans 16 amino acids. The DNA for the CDR3 is TGTGGCAGCGGACCGCGGGGACTCCTACGCACAGATACGCAGTATTTT. This encodes CGSGPRGLLRTDTQYF. Combining the CDR3 with reference TRBV11-2 and TRBJ2-3 gives the whole variable domain EAGVAQSPRYKIIEKRQSVAFWCNPISGHATLYWYQQILGQGPKLLIQFQNNGVVDDSQLPKDRFSAERLKGVDSTLKIQPAKLEDSAVYLCGSGPRGLLRTDTQYFGPGTRLTVL.

Points on this clonotype: One end of the junction varies from germline; a read error may be responsible. The rearrangement links TRBV4-1 to TRBJ1-5; tentatively, D is TRBD1 (5 bases). The CDR3 has 16 residues. Germline V gives CDR1 MGHRA, CDR2 YSYEKL. DNA of the CDR3: TGCGCTAGCAGCGCGACTGACAGATTCCTCAATCAGCCCCAGCATTTT. As protein: CASSATDRFLNQPQHF.

V gene TRBV29-1 combines with J gene TRBJ1-6, with a tentative D call TRBD1 (6 bases). Per the germline V gene, CDR1 is SQVTM and CDR2 is ANQGSEA. This CDR3 is built from 13 residues. The CDR3 reads CRVTQGANSPLHF. In DNA, the CDR3 is TGCAGAGTGACACAGGGAGCTAATTCACCCCTCCACTTT. The variable domain in full, completed from reference TRBV29-1 and TRBJ1-6, reads SAVISQKPSRDICQRGTSLTIQCQVDSQVTMMFWYRQQPGQSLTLIATANQGSEATYESGFVIDKFPISRPNLTFSTLTVSNMSPEDSSIYLCRVTQGANSPLHFGNGTRLTVT.

Details on this clonotype: A read error may be the cause here, since a much bigger clone is one base away. The chain combines TRBV6-6 with TRBJ2-7, with TRBD2 as a possible D gene (5 bases). The germline gives CDR1 MNHNY, CDR2 SVGAGI (reference sequence). There are 11 residues in the CDR3. CDR3 DNA: TGTGCCAGCAGCCGCGACTACGAGCATTACTTC. Translation gives CASSRDYEHYF.

The rearrangement joins TRBV6-1 to TRBJ2-7; 7 bases line up with TRBD1. The CDR3 length is 13 residues. CDR1 and CDR2 from the germline V gene are MNHNS and SASEGT. The CDR3 DNA reads as TGTGTCATTGGGACAGCGATTCTCTACGAGCAGTACTTC. It yields the protein CVIGTAILYEQYF.

This clonotype has just a few counts. The chain joins TRBV28 to TRBJ2-7; D possibly corresponds to TRBD2 (5 bases). Germline V lookup: CDR1 MDHEN, CDR2 SYDVKM. The CDR3 is made up of 13 amino acids. The germline V and J ends were trimmed by 3 bases and 2 bases, with 8 bases remaining between them. CDR3 residues: CASSFLGAYEQYF. The CDR3 nucleotides are TGTGCCAGCAGTTTTCTCGGGGCCTACGAGCAGTACTTC.